These 9 T cell receptor beta chains share one sample of origin, sequenced in a study of blood T cell repertoires in COVID-19 (TCRdb year 2020). The receptor library was made with the immunoSEQ multiplex PCR assay. The immuneACCESS repertoire file appears here via TCRdb, limited to in-frame rearrangements. These files lack a portion of the clones; in checked studies, under half of the deficit traces to unresolved V genes, and the cause of the others is not known. The sample table contains roughly 220,000 clones; only one count was recorded for roughly four fifths of them. The leading ten clones occupy approximately 1.3% of the sample. Sequencing input: PBMCs or T cells enriched from blood (not recorded which). The receptor set was obtained from a woman in her thirties or forties with acute COVID-19.

The V call is TRBV6-2 or TRBV6-3, the J call TRBJ1-4, with 10 bases that match TRBD1. Germline values: CDR1 MNHEY, CDR2 SVGEGT. V was pared by 2 bases and J by 6 bases, with 9 bases of the junction left unmatched. This CDR3 spans 17 amino acids. The CDR3 region has the DNA TGTGCCAGCAGTTACGCGGGACAGGGGATCTCCGATGAAAAACTGTTTTTT. Translated: CASSYAGQGISDEKLFF.

This clone was recorded once. This chain connects TRBV12-3 or TRBV12-4 to TRBJ2-7, with D possibly matching TRBD1 (6 bases). Trimming cost V 3 bases and J 2 bases, with 8 bases left between them. The CDR3 runs 13 residues. The CDR3 loop reads CASSFQGTYEQYF. The CDR3 DNA reads as TGTGCCAGCAGTTTCCAGGGGACCTACGAGCAGTACTTC.

This rearrangement joins TRBV6-6 to TRBJ2-7, with 10 nucleotides matching TRBD1. Per the germline V gene, CDR1 is MNHNY and CDR2 is SVGAGI (reference sequence). The V and J ends lost 0 bases and 5 bases, in that order; junction bases with no gene match: 4. CDR3 length: 15 residues. CDR3 sequence: CASSYSGTGVNEQYF. In nucleotides, the CDR3 is TGTGCCAGCAGTTACTCTGGGACAGGGGTCAACGAGCAGTACTTC.

This clone was picked up a small number of times. The chain links TRBV3-1 (or the pseudogene TRBV3-2) to TRBJ2-6; the D gene is possibly TRBD2 (6 bases). This CDR3 is built from 17 residues. Germline CDR1 reads LGHDT; CDR2 reads YNNKEL (reference sequence). Trimming cost V 7 bases and J 0 bases, with 16 bases left between them. The CDR3 coding sequence is TGTGCCAGCACGCGGGGATCTTCAATCTCTGGGGCCAACGTCCTGACTTTC. The encoded protein is CASTRGSSISGANVLTF.

There are a few counts of this clone. The V and J genes are TRBV6-2 or TRBV6-3 and TRBJ1-5; a weak D match, TRBD1 (5 bases). CDR3 length: 13 amino acids. V lost 6 bases and J 4 bases, leaving 10 bases between the germline ends. Germline CDR1 MNHEY, CDR2 SVGEGT. The CDR3 DNA follows: TGTGCCAGCAGCGGACAATTTAATCAGCCCCAGCATTTT. The encoded protein is CASSGQFNQPQHF.

This clone has only one observation. J is TRBJ2-2 and V is TRBV24-1; 7 bases align to TRBD2. The germline gives CDR1 KGHDR, CDR2 SFDVKD. CDR3 size: 16 residues. V gave up 3 bases and J gave up 4 bases; unmatched junction bases: 7. This CDR3 reads CATSDPSGETTGELFF. CDR3 DNA sequence: TGTGCCACCAGTGATCCGAGCGGGGAGACCACCGGGGAGCTGTTTTTT.

The rearrangement uses TRBV28 and TRBJ2-2; D may be TRBD2 (5 bases). Trimming took 2 bases from V and 6 from J, leaving 13 bases between them. Germline V gives CDR1 MDHEN, CDR2 SYDVKM. The CDR3 is 15 residues long. The chain's CDR3 is CASSLSSKRAGELFF. The CDR3 region has the DNA TGTGCCAGCAGTTTAAGCTCGAAGAGGGCCGGGGAGCTGTTTTTT.

The chain combines TRBV7-9 with TRBJ2-2; possible D gene TRBD1, 6 bases. In germline, CDR1 is SEHNR, CDR2 FQNEAQ (reference sequence). V lost 4 bases and J 4 bases, leaving 13 bases between the germline ends. The CDR3 is 15 amino acids. CDR3 sequence (DNA): TGTGCCAGCAGCTCCCAACAGGGTCGCACCGGGGAGCTGTTTTTT. Translating it yields CASSSQQGRTGELFF.

With respect to this clone: Different DNA sequences within this sample yield the same CDR3. This rearrangement joins TRBV9 to TRBJ1-4, with D unresolved. CDR1 and CDR2 from the germline V gene are SGDLS and YYNGEE. The ends were cut back, 0 bases at V and 5 bases at J, with 5 bases in the middle. The CDR3 length is 13 residues. The CDR3 coding sequence is TGTGCCAGCAGCGTAGGTCCGAATGAAAAACTGTTTTTT. Its translation: CASSVGPNEKLFF.